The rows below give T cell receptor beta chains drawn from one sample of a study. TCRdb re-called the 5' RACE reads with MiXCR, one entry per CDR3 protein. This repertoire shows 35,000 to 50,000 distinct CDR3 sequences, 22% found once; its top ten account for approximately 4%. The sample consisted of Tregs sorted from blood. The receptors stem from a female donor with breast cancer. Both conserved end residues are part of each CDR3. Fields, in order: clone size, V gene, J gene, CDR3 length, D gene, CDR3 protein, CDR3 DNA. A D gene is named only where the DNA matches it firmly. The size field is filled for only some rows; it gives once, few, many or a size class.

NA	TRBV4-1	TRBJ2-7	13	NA	CASSHGGSYEQYF	TGCGCCAGCAGCCATGGCGGATCCTACGAGCAGTACTTC
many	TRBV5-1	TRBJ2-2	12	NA	CASSLSHGELFF	TGCGCCAGCAGCTTATCTCACGGGGAGCTGTTTTTT
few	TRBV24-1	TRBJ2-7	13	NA	CATSDSYSYEQYF	TGTGCCACCAGTGATTCGTACAGCTACGAGCAGTACTTC
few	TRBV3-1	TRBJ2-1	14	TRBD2	CASSQASGSDEQFF	TGTGCCAGCAGCCAGGCTAGCGGGAGTGATGAGCAGTTCTTC
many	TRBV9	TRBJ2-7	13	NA	CASSVGGEYEQYF	TGTGCCAGCAGCGTAGGTGGCGAGTACGAGCAGTACTTC
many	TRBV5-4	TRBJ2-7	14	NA	CASSLASTGREQYF	TGTGCCAGCAGCTTGGCCTCAACAGGGCGGGAGCAGTACTTC
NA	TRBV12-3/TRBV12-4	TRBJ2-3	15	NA	CASSLSGTFTDTQYF	TGTGCCAGCAGTTTATCCGGGACTTTCACAGATACGCAGTATTTT
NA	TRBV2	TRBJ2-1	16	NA	CASETSPQFSYNEQFF	TGTGCCAGTGAGACTAGTCCCCAGTTCTCCTACAATGAGCAGTTCTTC
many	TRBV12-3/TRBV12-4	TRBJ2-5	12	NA	CASSPEQETQYF	TGTGCCAGCAGTCCAGAGCAAGAGACCCAGTACTTC
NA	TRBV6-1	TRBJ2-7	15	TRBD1	CASSEATGWSQEQYF	TGTGCCAGCAGTGAAGCGACAGGGTGGAGTCAAGAGCAGTACTTC
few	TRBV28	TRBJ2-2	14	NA	CASSWTGEPGELFF	TGTGCCAGCAGTTGGACGGGGGAACCCGGGGAGCTGTTTTTT
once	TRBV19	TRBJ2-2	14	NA	CARLDGSGTGELFF	TGTGCCAGATTGGACGGGTCCGGGACCGGGGAGCTGTTTTTT
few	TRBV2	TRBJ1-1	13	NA	CASHLTSNTEAFF	TGTGCCAGCCATCTAACCTCGAACACTGAAGCTTTCTTT
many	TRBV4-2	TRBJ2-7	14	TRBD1	CASSPGTGTYEQYF	TGTGCCAGCAGCCCGGGGACAGGGACCTACGAGCAGTACTTC
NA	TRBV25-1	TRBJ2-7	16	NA	CASSPDRNLSYNEQYF	TGTGCCAGCAGTCCCGACAGGAACCTGTCCTACAATGAGCAGTACTTC
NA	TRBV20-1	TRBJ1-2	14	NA	CSAQSGYPDYGYTF	TGCAGTGCTCAGTCGGGCTATCCTGACTATGGCTACACCTTC
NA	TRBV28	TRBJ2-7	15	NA	CASSSLTAASYEQYF	TGTGCCAGCAGTTCCCTGACGGCGGCGTCCTACGAGCAGTACTTC
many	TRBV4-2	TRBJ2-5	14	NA	CASSQVGTAETQYF	TGTGCCAGCAGCCAAGTAGGCACAGCCGAGACCCAGTACTTC